Listed below are T cell receptor beta chains from one sample, sequenced in a study of T cell repertoires in cytomegalovirus infection. TCRdb itself ran the reads through MiXCR, one entry per CDR3 protein. The sample consists of 80,000 or so distinct CDR3 sequences, roughly 40% of them appearing once. No cognate antigen is known for these TCRs. The material sequenced was CD8+ T cells from cultured PBMCs, taken from culture after CMV antigen stimulation. The receptors were gathered from a human donor in good health (CMV status not recorded). Some clones in this sample may be carry-over from other donors' samples. The CDR3 runs from the conserved cysteine through the conserved F or W. A D gene is named only where the DNA matches it firmly. Not all rows give a size; the values are once, few, many and, for expanded clones, a class.

>TRBJ1-5|TRBV27|.|few
CASSPPGQPQHF
TGTGCCAGCAGTCCCCCGGGTCAGCCCCAGCATTTT
>TRBJ1-5|TRBV28|.|.
CASSSQQGRNQPQHF
TGTGCCAGCAGTTCACAACAGGGACGGAATCAGCCCCAGCATTTT
>TRBJ1-1|TRBV7-2|.|.
CASSPQWGHSINTEAFF
TGTGCCAGCAGCCCCCAATGGGGTCACTCTATAAATACTGAAGCTTTCTTT
>TRBJ2-1|TRBV2|TRBD2|once
CASERGVTYNEQFF
TGTGCCAGCGAGCGGGGGGTCACCTACAATGAGCAGTTCTTC
>TRBJ2-7|TRBV25-1|TRBD1|few
CASSASLFSTGLDF
TGTGCCAGCAGTGCCTCCTTATTCTCGACAGGGTTGGACTTC
>TRBJ2-2|TRBV14|.|.
CASSLLQGRNGELFF
TGTGCTAGCAGCCTCCTACAGGGGAGGAACGGGGAGCTGTTTTTT
>TRBJ2-7|TRBV7-9|.|few
CASSFEGSYEQYF
TGTGCCAGCAGCTTCGAGGGCTCCTACGAGCAGTACTTC
>TRBJ2-5|TRBV7-9|.|.
CASSLQGGQETQYF
TGTGCCAGCAGCTTACAGGGCGGGCAAGAGACCCAGTACTTC
>TRBJ1-1|TRBV4-1|.|.
CASSVSGSTTEAFF
TGCGCCAGCAGCGTAAGCGGTTCAACCACTGAAGCTTTCTTT
>TRBJ1-1|TRBV19|.|.
CASSIRRDYTEAFF
TGTGCCAGTAGTATAAGACGGGACTACACTGAAGCTTTCTTT
>TRBJ2-5|TRBV11-2|.|.
CASSETQETQYF
TGTGCCAGCAGCGAGACCCAAGAGACCCAGTACTTC
>TRBJ2-3|TRBV20-1|TRBD1|.
CSASSGRGRPDTQYF
TGCAGTGCTAGTAGCGGCAGGGGGCGCCCAGATACGCAGTATTTT
>TRBJ1-1|TRBV19|.|many
CASTIRGLNTEAFF
TGTGCCAGTACTATACGGGGTTTGAACACTGAAGCTTTCTTT
>TRBJ2-1|TRBV27|.|.
CASSSDQGTFNEQFF
TGTGCCAGCAGTTCAGACCAGGGAACGTTTAATGAGCAGTTCTTC
>TRBJ2-5|TRBV25-1|.|.
CASSLTPVQETQYF
TGTGCCAGCAGTTTGACTCCTGTCCAAGAGACCCAGTACTTC
>TRBJ1-2|TRBV28|TRBD1|.
CASSYPGGDYGYTF
TGTGCCAGCAGTTACCCAGGGGGTGACTATGGCTACACCTTC
>TRBJ2-3|TRBV28|TRBD1|few
CASSLDRASTDTQYF
TGTGCCAGCAGTTTAGACAGGGCCAGCACAGATACGCAGTATTTT
>TRBJ1-6|TRBV20-1|.|.
CSARSSSGDNSPLHF
TGCAGTGCTAGATCCTCCTCGGGGGATAATTCACCCCTCCACTTT
>TRBJ1-5|TRBV12-3/TRBV12-4|.|.
CASSRRQLQSNQPQHF
TGTGCCAGCAGTCGCCGACAGCTCCAGAGCAATCAGCCCCAGCATTTT
>TRBJ2-7|TRBV27|.|.
CASSFRVAGEQYF
TGTGCCAGCAGTTTCAGGGTTGCTGGCGAGCAGTACTTC
>TRBJ1-2|TRBV7-2|.|.
CASSLPRQTETYNYGYTF
TGTGCCAGCAGCTTACCCCGGCAGACAGAGACTTATAACTATGGCTACACCTTC
>TRBJ1-5|TRBV27|.|few
CASSPYGQAGNQPQHF
TGTGCCAGCAGTCCGTATGGACAAGCCGGGAATCAGCCCCAGCATTTT
>TRBJ2-3|TRBV28|TRBD1|few
CASSPPGQGTDTQYF
TGTGCCAGCAGTCCTCCGGGACAGGGCACAGATACGCAGTATTTT
>TRBJ2-7|TRBV7-2|TRBD2|many
CASSFTSGDYEQYF
TGTGCCAGCAGCTTTACTAGCGGGGACTACGAGCAGTACTTC
>TRBJ2-7|TRBV2|.|.
CASTGGQTPSYEQYF
TGTGCCAGCACAGGAGGGCAGACCCCTTCCTACGAGCAGTACTTC
>TRBJ1-5|TRBV12-3/TRBV12-4|.|.
CASSSRGAYQPQHF
TGTGCCAGCAGTTCAAGGGGGGCGTATCAGCCCCAGCATTTT
>TRBJ1-3|TRBV12-5|.|.
CASGLNPERSRGNTIYF
TGTGCTAGTGGTTTGAATCCGGAGCGGTCGAGAGGAAACACCATATATTTT
>TRBJ2-3|TRBV7-4|.|once
CATTGSPPDTQYF
TGTGCCACAACAGGGTCCCCCCCAGATACGCAGTATTTT
>TRBJ1-2|TRBV12-3/TRBV12-4|TRBD1|.
CASSPSLTGGDYGYTF
TGTGCCAGCAGTCCATCACTGACAGGGGGGGACTATGGCTACACCTTC
>TRBJ2-7|TRBV11-3|TRBD1|many
CASSYSGGSYEQYF
TGTGCCAGCAGCTACTCAGGGGGCTCCTACGAGCAGTACTTC
>TRBJ2-1|TRBV5-8|.|.
CASNAPYNEQFF
TGTGCCAGCAACGCCCCCTACAATGAGCAGTTCTTC
>TRBJ1-2|TRBV20-1|TRBD1|.
CSARAPQGAHGYTF
TGCAGTGCTAGAGCCCCACAGGGGGCACATGGCTACACCTTC
>TRBJ1-6|TRBV7-9|.|once
CASSLVGGTSPLHF
TGTGCCAGCAGCTTAGTTGGGGGGACTTCACCCCTCCACTTT
>TRBJ1-2|TRBV7-9|.|.
CASSFQSNYGYTF
TGTGCCAGCAGCTTTCAGTCTAACTATGGCTACACCTTC
>TRBJ2-1|TRBV7-2|.|few
CASSSSGLTSSYNEQFF
TGTGCCAGCAGCTCCTCTGGGCTGACGAGCTCCTACAATGAGCAGTTCTTC
>TRBJ2-7|TRBV18|TRBD1|few
CASSPSPGQGNYEQYF
TGTGCCAGCTCACCATCCCCGGGACAGGGTAACTACGAGCAGTACTTC
>TRBJ2-1|TRBV5-5|.|.
CASSLEGPRYNEQFF
TGTGCCAGCAGCTTGGAGGGGCCTCGATACAATGAGCAGTTCTTC
>TRBJ2-1|TRBV5-6|.|.
CASSPGWGDNEQFF
TGTGCCAGCAGCCCGGGGTGGGGGGACAATGAGCAGTTCTTC
>TRBJ2-2|TRBV7-2|.|few
CASSLGPPGLPNTGELFF
TGTGCCAGCAGCTTAGGACCACCGGGACTCCCTAACACCGGGGAGCTGTTTTTT
>TRBJ2-5|TRBV5-1|.|.
CASSLYQETQYF
TGCGCCAGCAGCTTGTACCAAGAGACCCAGTACTTC
>TRBJ1-5|TRBV7-6|.|many
CASSPSAGRGFSNQPQHF
TGTGCCAGCAGCCCGAGTGCGGGTAGGGGGTTTAGCAATCAGCCCCAGCATTTT
>TRBJ2-2|TRBV2|.|.
CASSFFVTPTGELFF
TGTGCCAGCAGTTTTTTCGTGACCCCCACCGGGGAGCTGTTTTTT
>TRBJ1-1|TRBV12-3/TRBV12-4|.|few
CASSLNPGANTEAFF
TGTGCCAGCAGTTTAAATCCAGGGGCCAACACTGAAGCTTTCTTT
>TRBJ2-6|TRBV6-1|TRBD2|few
CASTRTSGGAFIKSGANVLTF
TGTGCCAGCACTCGGACTAGCGGGGGGGCCTTCATAAAATCTGGGGCCAACGTCCTGACTTTC
>TRBJ2-5|TRBV5-6|TRBD2|.
CASTVNGGGVAETQYF
TGTGCCAGCACAGTTAATGGGGGAGGGGTCGCGGAGACCCAGTACTTC
>TRBJ2-5|TRBV7-6|.|.
CASSPGERRQETQYF
TGTGCCAGCAGCCCGGGGGAGAGGAGACAAGAGACCCAGTACTTC
>TRBJ1-1|TRBV6-1|TRBD1|.
CASSEERGGMSMNTEAFF
TGTGCCAGCAGTGAAGAAAGAGGGGGCATGTCAATGAACACTGAAGCTTTCTTT
>TRBJ2-2|TRBV7-2|TRBD2|many
CASSLEERGGDRELFF
TGTGCCAGCAGCTTAGAGGAGCGGGGGGGCGACAGGGAGCTGTTTTTT
>TRBJ2-3|TRBV7-2|.|.
CASSLVFASDTQYF
TGTGCCAGCAGCTTAGTGTTTGCATCGGATACGCAGTATTTT
>TRBJ2-2|TRBV27|.|once
CASSLLSGEGTGELFF
TGTGCCAGCAGTTTATTGTCAGGGGAGGGAACCGGGGAGCTGTTTTTT
>TRBJ2-4|TRBV5-4|.|few
CASSLEGYGNIQYF
TGTGCCAGCAGCTTGGAAGGGTATGGAAACATTCAGTACTTC
>TRBJ2-1|TRBV5-6|.|.
CASSGGGPLTYNEQFF
TGTGCCAGCAGCGGAGGGGGCCCCTTGACCTACAATGAGCAGTTCTTC
>TRBJ1-1|TRBV19|TRBD1|.
CASSPRTGLNTEAFF
TGTGCCAGTAGTCCAAGGACAGGGTTGAACACTGAAGCTTTCTTT
>TRBJ1-5|TRBV7-9|.|few
CASSEGGFSQPQHF
TGTGCCAGCAGTGAGGGAGGTTTCTCCCAGCCCCAGCATTTT
>TRBJ2-2|TRBV7-9|.|.
CASKSDKRDGTSTNTGELFF
TGTGCCAGCAAATCGGACAAACGGGACGGAACAAGTACGAACACCGGGGAGCTGTTTTTT
>TRBJ1-6|TRBV12-3/TRBV12-4|.|.
CASGNWDRPSPLHF
TGTGCCAGCGGCAATTGGGACCGACCTTCACCCCTCCACTTT
>TRBJ1-6|TRBV27|TRBD1|.
CASSPSGDRVNSPLHF
TGTGCCAGCAGTCCCTCCGGGGACAGAGTGAATTCACCCCTCCACTTT
>TRBJ2-1|TRBV2|TRBD1|.
CASSAGPTGPNSDEQFF
TGTGCCAGCAGTGCGGGACCGACAGGGCCCAATTCCGATGAGCAGTTCTTC
>TRBJ1-1|TRBV29-1|.|.
CSVRRRGDTEAFF
TGCAGCGTTAGGAGGCGTGGGGACACTGAAGCTTTCTTT
>TRBJ2-5|TRBV7-2|TRBD2|many
CASSLGLAGVLYQETQYF
TGTGCCAGCAGCTTAGGCCTAGCGGGGGTCCTGTACCAAGAGACCCAGTACTTC